Included here is one T cell receptor (beta chain) sequence, with context. Its antigen target is currently unknown. Qualities for individual bases were not recorded, and no much larger clone is one base off. This entry belongs to a study of blood T cell dynamics during melanoma immunotherapy (dated by TCRdb to between 2020 and 2021). About the study as a whole: The patients had metastatic melanoma and were given first-line pembrolizumab or nivolumab plus ipilimumab as standard of care in the United Kingdom. The training cohort was made up of consecutive patients, while a further independent group of patients from the same centre was pooled to form an external validation set. To identify early correlates of response, the study profiled peripheral T cell receptor repertoires in patients with metastatic melanoma before and after one cycle of checkpoint inhibitor therapy. Overall study outcomes, separate from this receptor: Patients who later achieved disease control showed a bifurcated PBMC repertoire reorganization at W3, with increased clonality or increased diversity, unlike progressors. The relatively small sample size was acknowledged as something that could potentially limit how far the results can be generalized. Whether the T cell clones driving repertoire changes were melanoma-specific or reflected general immune activation could not be determined in the study.

The meaning of the sample's time point label: week 3, after first cycle of checkpoint inhibitor. Blood samples were taken before treatment (T0) and at week 3 (W3), following the first cycle of checkpoint blockade. Except for two patients with rapid clinical progression, response was assessed 12 weeks after the first infusion by RECIST 1.1; disease control meant complete response, partial response or stable disease. Any patient who had received prior systemic cancer treatment, was on concomitant immunosuppressant therapy or had synchronous other active malignancies was excluded. TCR beta was sequenced in both bulk PBMC and plasma cell-free DNA in order to track circulating cells as well as T cell turnover. PBMC were isolated from blood with Lymphoprep and SepMate tubes, followed by red cell lysis. QIAamp DNA Blood Mini kits were used to extract DNA from both PBMC and sorted T cell subsets. The V end gives up 4 bases and the J end 10 bases, leaving 4 bases in the junction not matched to a gene. From cysteine to phenylalanine, the CDR3 is 11 amino acids long. This entry keeps only the CDR3 DNA: 33 bases, framed from base 1. The CDR1 and CDR2 encoded by the germline V gene (reference sequence) are GTSNPN and SVGIG.

Every bulk PBMC sample was loaded with the same fixed amount of about 380 ng of DNA. Following the manufacturer instructions, the immunoSEQ TCRb Assay kit was used to amplify TCR beta CDR3 sequences from genomic DNA. The KAPA Library Quantification Kit for Illumina platforms was used to quantify the pooled libraries by qPCR. Pooled libraries were sequenced on an Illumina NextSeq 500, clustered at roughly 0.6-1.1 pM. The authors processed their data as follows. The TCR data were analyzed using immunoSEQ ANALYZER and the R LymphoSeq package. A rearrangement efficiency score was calculated as productive divided by the sum of productive and non-productive CDR3 sequences. Clonality was measured with the Gini coefficient and diversity with the Renyi index at alpha=1, and both measures were compared pairwise between timepoints within each patient. Clonal relatedness used an edit distance of 3, and repertoire similarity used the Bhattacharyya coefficient, both computed in LymphoSeq. To classify response, a linear discriminant analysis based on week-3 changes in clonality and diversity was built using the R MASS and caret packages. TCRdb took this table from immuneACCESS and kept in-frame rearrangements with V and J called. Such tables lack part of the clones; where checked against another copy, unresolved V genes explain under half of the gap, and the rest is unexplained. D and trimming were read from the DNA, whereas the V and J calls and clone size are those reported in that table. This sample gives roughly 15,000 clones in total; roughly 85% of them show up just once. Approximately 5% of the sample comes from the top ten.

The chain is encoded by TRBV30 joined to TRBJ2-1; 7 bases in the junction line up with TRBD2. The source is a human donor with melanoma. The sequences come from blood, collected from a patient treated with checkpoint blockade. The CDR3 region has the sequence CAWKQREEQFF. The DNA reads as follows: TGTGCCTGGAAGCAGCGGGAAGAGCAGTTCTTC.